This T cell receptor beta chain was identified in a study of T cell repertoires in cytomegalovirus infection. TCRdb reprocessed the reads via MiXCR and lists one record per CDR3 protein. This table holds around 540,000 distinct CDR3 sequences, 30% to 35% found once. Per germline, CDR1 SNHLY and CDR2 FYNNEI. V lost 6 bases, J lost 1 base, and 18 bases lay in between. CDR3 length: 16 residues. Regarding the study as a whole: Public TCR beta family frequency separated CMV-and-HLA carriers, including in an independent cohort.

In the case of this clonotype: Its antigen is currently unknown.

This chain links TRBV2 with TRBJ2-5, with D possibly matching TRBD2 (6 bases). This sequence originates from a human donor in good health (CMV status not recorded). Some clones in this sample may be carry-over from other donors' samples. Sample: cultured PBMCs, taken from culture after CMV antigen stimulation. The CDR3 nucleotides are TGTGCCAGCAGAATAGGGTTAACTAGCATCCAAGAGACCCAGTACTTC. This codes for CASRIGLTSIQETQYF.